The clone carrying this T cell receptor beta chain was seen more than once but under ten times. The authors reverse transcribed all of the isolated RNA, so sequencing captured expressed TCRB transcripts. Profiling relied on immunoSEQ multiplex PCR, and the TCRdb table lists in-frame clones only, not all of them. This sample has more than 140,000 clones, with roughly 10% found just once. The data originate from a study of beta chain features in type 1 diabetes. CDR1 and CDR2 (germline): KGHSH, LQKENI. J lost 4 bases, V lost 3 bases, and 15 bases had no gene match. The length of the CDR3 is 19 residues.

Source material: central memory CD4+ T cells from blood. The V and J genes are TRBV18 and TRBJ2-5, with 12 bases that match TRBD2. The sequence was collected from a woman aged 40 to 55 in good health. This chain's CDR3 is CASSPRQLAGGLTGETQYF. CDR3 DNA: TGTGCCAGCTCACCGCGCCAACTAGCGGGGGGCCTAACGGGAGAGACCCAGTACTTC.